This paragraph covers one TCR beta chain sequence. CDR1 and CDR2 (germline): LGHNT, FRNRAP. The CDR3 is 21 residues long. V lost 4 bases, J lost 6 bases, and 19 bases stayed unmatched. In the study's own analysis: Counts of nucleated cells, estimated from reference gene primer amplification, were obtained. Profiling relied on immunoSEQ multiplex PCR, and the TCRdb table lists in-frame clones only, not all of them. Clonal size and the V and J genes are those of that table, whereas D and trimming came from the DNA. The top ten hold approximately 15% of the sample, which has 50,000 to 55,000 clones, more than 85% seen once. The data are from a study of blood T cell repertoires in COVID-19. On the study more broadly: The United States, Italy and Spain provided the acute and convalescent COVID-19 samples. T cells, B-cell-depleted T cells, or PBMCs provided the cDNA or gDNA that served as material.

The specimen was peripheral blood. V and J are TRBV12-5 and TRBJ2-6, with 12 bases aligning to TRBD1. The sequence was obtained from a human donor with active COVID-19. The donor label of this sample is uncertain. The CDR3 coding sequence is TGTGCTAGTGGTTCTCCGGGACAGGGGGCATCTAGTGAAGGGACGGCCAACGTCCTGACTTTC. This translates into CASGSPGQGASSEGTANVLTF.